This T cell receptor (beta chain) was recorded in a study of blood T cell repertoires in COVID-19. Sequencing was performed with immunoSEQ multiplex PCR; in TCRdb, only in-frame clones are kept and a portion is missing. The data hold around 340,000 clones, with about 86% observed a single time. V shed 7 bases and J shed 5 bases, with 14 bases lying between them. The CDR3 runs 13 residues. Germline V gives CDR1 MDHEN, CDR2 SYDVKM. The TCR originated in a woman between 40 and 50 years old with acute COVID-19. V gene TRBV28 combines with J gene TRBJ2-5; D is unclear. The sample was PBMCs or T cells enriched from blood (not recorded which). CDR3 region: CASTKNSPETQYF. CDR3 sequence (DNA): TGTGCCAGCACCAAAAACTCTCCGGAGACCCAGTACTTC.